The sequence of this T cell receptor beta chain was determined in a study of CD8 T cells in Susac syndrome. With random hexamers, reverse transcription was performed on about 0.5 to 1 ug of RNA. A single record per CDR3 protein comes from TCRdb applying MiXCR to the immunoSEQ multiplex PCR reads. There are roughly 89,000 distinct CDR3 sequences in the sample; about 95% occur only once, and approximately 0.57% lies in the top ten. The CDR3 consists of 15 residues. V was trimmed by 1 base and J by 3 bases, leaving 13 bases between them. The germline V gene has CDR1 LGHDT and CDR2 YNNKEL (reference sequence).

This rearrangement joins TRBV3-1 to TRBJ2-7; TRBD1 is a possible D gene (5 bases). This receptor was identified in a human donor with Susac syndrome. Input material: CD8+ T cells from PBMCs. The CDR3 coding sequence is TGTGCCAGCAGCCAAGTCACAGGTTCTGTCTACGAGCAGTACTTC. This encodes CASSQVTGSVYEQYF.